This T cell receptor (beta chain) was captured by sequencing in a study of cytomegalovirus exposure and HLA in healthy donors (dated by TCRdb to about 2017). Describing the broader study: According to an earlier analysis of 550 to 750 of the donors, 200 million or so T cells yielded 120 million or so unique TCR beta sequences and around 280 Gb of sequence data. An early release that covered 500 to 800 HLA-typed donors contained approximately 320 gigabases of sequencing data and 65 million to 100 million unique TCR sequences. Of the approximately 400 genotyped donors, 65% to 90% were placed in the genetic ancestry cluster associated with self-reported Caucasian donors. The study was designed to test whether signatures of past pathogen exposure could be identified by cataloging public T cell receptors. The T cell repertoires of around 670 subjects were profiled by immunosequencing and related to cytomegalovirus serostatus. Along with the approximately 620-subject first cohort, a separate validation cohort of over a hundred different subjects was used. High-throughput TCR immunosequencing, statistical association of individual TCRs with disease status, and machine learning were combined to predict cytomegalovirus infection status. To study patterns of TCR occurrence, a later analysis re-analyzed previously published TCR beta repertoires from 666 donors and added high-resolution HLA genotyping. Rather than using new phenotypic data, the later analysis identified candidate immune exposures from TCR beta sequences and from how often those sequences occurred across donors. An earlier analysis of 587 of the donors used high-throughput TCR beta sequencing to judge whether each TCR beta V gene segment behaved as functional or pseudogenic. Alongside the repertoire data, information on donor age, sex, ethnicity and CMV serostatus was compiled. A later genetic analysis used genome-wide SNP genotypes for about three fifths of the roughly 700 donors, treating that subset as a discovery cohort. Every repertoire in the discovery cohort had been generated on one and the same sequencing platform. HLA typing covered class I and class II loci at four-digit resolution. The number of typed donors differed by locus: about 629-630 for A, B, C, DRB1 and DQB1; 500 to 550 for DQA1; approximately 600 for DPA1; and some 450 for DPB1. Roughly 5 DR-DQ haplotypes were handled as single units for association and clustering, since linkage in the cohort was strong. Among 398 genotyped donors of the cohort, an average of approximately 240,000 unique TCR beta nucleotide sequences was sequenced per donor, of which about 18% were non-productive. On the study overall, not on this receptor specifically: Most CMV-associated TCR beta chains appeared to be HLA-restricted in a later analysis, and the HLA associations seemed to be driven largely by CMV exposure. Linkage disequilibrium might explain the correlated functional status among segregating V segments, but an unknown experimental factor could not be ruled out. Because some donors lacked HLA typing at each locus, the association tests relied only on the typed subset. The classifier was reported to diagnose cytomegalovirus status with high specificity and sensitivity in both the original and validation cohorts. It was suggested by the authors that the approach could potentially be generalized to other disease states and immunological phenotypes. Assigning TCR associations to individual alleles was difficult when HLA alleles, especially DR and DQ, strongly co-occurred. Because counts were too low, under 20 rarely observed V segments, including chromosome 9 orphons, were left out of the earlier analysis of a few hundred of the donors. Presence/absence analyses assumed roughly uniform sequencing depth across donors, an assumption that may not hold. Several of the top co-occurrence clusters appeared to be linked to parvovirus B19, influenza, CMV and Epstein-Barr virus, according to a later analysis. The only immune exposure information available for the cohort was CMV serostatus. Some IMGT-functional V segments, including TRBV6-2 and TRBV6-3, could not be told apart with the 87-base-pair reads, so those segments were excluded. In a later analysis, TCR association rates were found to vary across HLA loci, with the most associated TCRs seen for DRB1 alleles and the fewest for HLA-C alleles. Three of the identified cytomegalovirus-associated TCR beta chains were confirmed in vitro to be specific for cytomegalovirus antigens. An association between a missense DCLRE1C variant and V-gene and J-gene trimming of TCR beta chains was found in a later genetic analysis and replicated in an independent cohort. A further reported finding was that TCR beta sequences accurately predicted the HLA-A and HLA-B alleles for most subjects in the first cohort. Compared with equally common non-associated chains, HLA-associated TCR beta chains in a later analysis were more clonally expanded and had lower generation probabilities. While some public TCRs were present in many individuals, most TCR sequences turned up only very rarely across donors. Only TCR beta chains were sequenced in this cohort, and the absence of alpha or paired-chain data limited detectable features. Broadly in line with IMGT annotations, most TCR beta V segments showed up in productive rearrangements about 90% or about 30% of the time in an earlier analysis of several hundred of the donors. Compared with the approximately 670-donor mean, donors in an Asian-associated ancestry cluster had fewer N-insertions in productive TCRs, according to a later genetic analysis. A cluster of highly shared sequence variants was judged likely to be a technical artifact of the sequencing pipeline. The study gave a list of under 200 TCR beta chains associated with cytomegalovirus. In a later analysis, around 15,000 TCR beta sequences were associated with specific HLA alleles at a false discovery rate of 0.05.

In this sample, this clone turned up once. This receptor's antigen is unknown. No qualities accompany the bases; no much larger clone lies one base away. The library was prepared using the immunoSEQ multiplex PCR assay. The multiplex PCR relied on a mix of 60 forward primers for TCR Vbeta segments and 13 reverse primers for TCR Jbeta segments. A multiplex PCR assay on genomic DNA amplified the CDR3 region of rearranged TCR beta genes. The amplified TCR beta libraries were sequenced on the Illumina HiSeq System as 87-base-pair reads. The authors' pipeline ran thus. Across the roughly 700 repertoires, a later analysis counted approximately 83 million unique TCR beta chains, about 10 million of which were shared by at least two donors. A nearest-neighbor algorithm error-corrected the raw reads and collapsed the reads into unique sequences, merging closely related sequences to remove PCR and sequencing errors. V, D and J gene segments were assigned by aligning CDR3 sequences to IMGT reference sequences. For a sequence to be retained, a match of at least six nucleotides to both a V gene segment and a J gene segment was required. Rearrangements were classified as productive when the CDR3 lacked stop codons and remained in frame with V and J, and all other rearrangements were classified as non-productive. Following IMGT convention, CDR3 was defined as the stretch from the second conserved V-encoded cysteine up to the conserved J-encoded phenylalanine. The earlier analysis of 587 of the donors excluded sequences that lacked an unambiguous match to a single V gene segment. In an earlier analysis of roughly 500 of the donors, V segments were called functional above 56.7% productive rearrangements and were called segregating when the between-donor standard deviation exceeded 5%. A statistical classification framework was built to diagnose cytomegalovirus status from the catalog of TCR beta chain sequences. A later analysis assigned V and J genes by comparing TCR nucleotide sequences with IMGT/GENE-DB human TR gene sequences. A later analysis assigned CDR3 sequences and most-parsimonious VDJ recombination scenarios with the TCRdist pipeline. A later analysis defined each TCR beta chain by its CDR3 amino acid sequence plus V-gene family, and excluded reads lacking a unique V-gene family. To address suspected cross-contamination and a sequencing artifact, a later analysis removed a few hundred highly shared, low-generation-probability nucleotide sequences. A later analysis calculated a clonal expansion index for each public chain from normalized within-repertoire ranks of inferred template counts. Generation probabilities in a later analysis came from a VDJ recombination model fitted to out-of-frame rearrangements, and those results were checked against IGoR. A later analysis scored TCR-TCR, TCR-HLA and TCR-CMV co-occurrence with hypergeometric tests, applying a repertoire-size bias correction to TCR pairs. To estimate false discovery rates, a later analysis permuted the HLA or CMV assignments 20 times. In a later analysis, co-occurring TCRs were grouped using DBSCAN, with TCRdist sequence similarity added in when clustering inside HLA-allele-positive subsets. Co-occurrence clustering excluded repertoires with fewer than 30,000 or more than 120,000 public chains, plus five with anomalous nucleotide sharing. Entries here come from immuneACCESS through TCRdb and include only in-frame sequences with V and J called. Some clones fail to appear in such tables; in the studies checked, an unresolved V gene covers under half of the shortfall, and the cause of the remainder is unknown. D and trimming come from the DNA, and the V and J calls and clone size come from that table. In all, the sample holds approximately 70,000 clones, and 60% to 80% of those were seen once. The leading ten clones occupy about 20% of the sample.

The junction shows trimming of 8 bases on V and 10 bases on J, and the gene matches do not reach 15 bases of it. Taken from cysteine to phenylalanine, the CDR3 has 13 residues. Only the CDR3 DNA is retained, 39 bases long and in frame from the first base. CDR1 and CDR2 (SQVTM, ANQGSEA) derive from the germline V gene. The cohort comprised fewer than 700 healthy bone marrow donors. At the time of sampling, every cohort member was nominally healthy, though immune exposures that went unrecorded were likely present. The donor was CMV seropositive and belonged to the group of a few hundred seropositive cohort members. A peripheral blood sample was provided by each donor, and peripheral blood mononuclear cells were used for TCR beta sequencing. Genomic DNA was extracted from the blood cell samples with the Qiagen DNeasy Blood Extraction Kit.

The chain is made from TRBV29-1 and TRBJ2-3, and 7 junction bases match TRBD2. The clonotype comes from a woman in her 30s in good health and CMV-seropositive. Sequenced: PBMCs. CDR3 region: CSTGGDGIGAQYF. The DNA reads TGCAGCACGGGGGGAGATGGCATCGGTGCGCAGTATTTT.